The rows below give T cell receptor beta chains drawn from one sample of a study of blood T cell repertoires in COVID-19. Clones were sequenced by immunoSEQ multiplex PCR, and TCRdb holds only the in-frame ones, with some missing. The sample lists about 28,000 clones, roughly 87% seen once, with about 5.6% in the top ten. The sequenced sample was peripheral blood. These TCRs come from a man aged 60 to 75 with active COVID-19. Each CDR3 is given with its conserved first and last residue. A D gene is named only where the DNA matches it firmly. Clone size is stated in some rows and not others, as once, few, many or a class when expanded.

D gene: TRBD1; clone size: .; V gene: TRBV25-1; J gene: TRBJ2-5; CDR3 DNA: TGTGCCAGCGGTGACAGGGTCTCGTCGGAGACCCAGTACTTC; CDR3 protein: CASGDRVSSETQYF
D gene: TRBD1; clone size: once; V gene: TRBV7-2; J gene: TRBJ2-5; CDR3 DNA: TGTGCCAGCAGCTACCTAGGGGGCGCCGAGACCCAGTACTTC; CDR3 protein: CASSYLGGAETQYF
D gene: .; clone size: .; V gene: TRBV18; J gene: TRBJ2-1; CDR3 DNA: TGTGCCAGCTCACCAGTCCTGGGCGAGCAGTTCTTC; CDR3 protein: CASSPVLGEQFF
D gene: TRBD2; clone size: .; V gene: TRBV3-1/TRBV3-2; J gene: TRBJ2-7; CDR3 DNA: TGTGCCAGCAGCCTAGGACTAGCGGGGGGCGAGCAGTACTTC; CDR3 protein: CASSLGLAGGEQYF
D gene: .; clone size: .; V gene: TRBV3-1/TRBV3-2; J gene: TRBJ1-1; CDR3 DNA: TGTGCCAGCAGCCAAGCTGGGGGCGCGACTGAAGCTTTCTTT; CDR3 protein: CASSQAGGATEAFF
D gene: TRBD2; clone size: .; V gene: TRBV11-2; J gene: TRBJ2-3; CDR3 DNA: TGTGCCAGCAGCTTATTAGCGGGGGGGACAGATACGCAGTATTTT; CDR3 protein: CASSLLAGGTDTQYF
D gene: .; clone size: .; V gene: TRBV10-3; J gene: TRBJ1-1; CDR3 DNA: TGTGCCATCAGTGAGTTGGGGATCGGGAGGACTGAAGCTTTCTTT; CDR3 protein: CAISELGIGRTEAFF
D gene: TRBD2; clone size: .; V gene: TRBV7-9; J gene: TRBJ2-3; CDR3 DNA: TGTGTCAGCAGCCAGCCGGGACTAGCTACAGATACGCAGTATTTT; CDR3 protein: CVSSQPGLATDTQYF
D gene: .; clone size: .; V gene: TRBV12-3/TRBV12-4; J gene: TRBJ2-7; CDR3 DNA: TGTGCCAGCAGCCTAGGACAGCTCTACGAGCAGTACTTC; CDR3 protein: CASSLGQLYEQYF
D gene: .; clone size: .; V gene: TRBV7-8; J gene: TRBJ1-5; CDR3 DNA: TGTGCCAGCAGCCCGCTCAGGGGTGGACGCAATCAGCCCCAGCATTTT; CDR3 protein: CASSPLRGGRNQPQHF
D gene: .; clone size: .; V gene: TRBV12-3/TRBV12-4; J gene: TRBJ2-2; CDR3 DNA: TGTGCCAGCAGTTACTCGACCGGGGAGCTGTTTTTT; CDR3 protein: CASSYSTGELFF
D gene: TRBD1; clone size: .; V gene: TRBV11-3; J gene: TRBJ2-3; CDR3 DNA: TGTGCCAGCAGCAACCCTCAGGGGGATGTGGCAGATACGCAGTATTTT; CDR3 protein: CASSNPQGDVADTQYF
D gene: TRBD2; clone size: .; V gene: TRBV19; J gene: TRBJ2-7; CDR3 DNA: TGTGCCAGTAGTATACCCCTAGCGGGGCCCTACGAGCAGTACTTC; CDR3 protein: CASSIPLAGPYEQYF
D gene: TRBD2; clone size: few; V gene: TRBV5-1; J gene: TRBJ2-7; CDR3 DNA: TGCGCCAGCAGCTTGGGGACAGCGGGGGCCTACGAGCAGTACTTC; CDR3 protein: CASSLGTAGAYEQYF
D gene: .; clone size: .; V gene: TRBV10-2; J gene: TRBJ1-2; CDR3 DNA: TGCGCCAGCAGTGCGAGACAGGCAGGGATAAATGGCTACACCTTC; CDR3 protein: CASSARQAGINGYTF
D gene: .; clone size: once; V gene: TRBV6-1; J gene: TRBJ2-7; CDR3 DNA: TGTGCCAGCAGTGAATTCCAGGGGAGCGGCTACGAGCAGTACTTC; CDR3 protein: CASSEFQGSGYEQYF
D gene: TRBD2; clone size: .; V gene: TRBV27; J gene: TRBJ2-3; CDR3 DNA: TGTGCCAGCAGTTTAGCTAGCGGGGGGCGAAATACGCAGTATTTT; CDR3 protein: CASSLASGGRNTQYF
D gene: TRBD1; clone size: .; V gene: TRBV27; J gene: TRBJ1-6; CDR3 DNA: TGTGCCAGCAGTTTGGGACAGGGGGGGAGTTCACCCCTCCACTTT; CDR3 protein: CASSLGQGGSSPLHF
D gene: TRBD2; clone size: .; V gene: TRBV4-2; J gene: TRBJ2-1; CDR3 DNA: TGTGCCAGCAGCCGACTAGCGGGGTTTGACAATGAGCAGTTCTTC; CDR3 protein: CASSRLAGFDNEQFF
D gene: TRBD2; clone size: .; V gene: TRBV7-2; J gene: TRBJ2-5; CDR3 DNA: TGTGCCAGCAGCAGCGAGCGGGGGGGAGAGACCCAGTACTTC; CDR3 protein: CASSSERGGETQYF
D gene: TRBD1; clone size: .; V gene: TRBV5-8; J gene: TRBJ1-5; CDR3 DNA: TGTGCCAGCAGCCCCAGGGACAGGGGCTTCAATCAGCCCCAGCATTTT; CDR3 protein: CASSPRDRGFNQPQHF
D gene: .; clone size: once; V gene: TRBV19; J gene: TRBJ2-1; CDR3 DNA: TGTGCCAGTAGTCTCCGCGGGTTTTCCTACAATGAGCAGTTCTTC; CDR3 protein: CASSLRGFSYNEQFF
D gene: TRBD1; clone size: .; V gene: TRBV24-1; J gene: TRBJ2-3; CDR3 DNA: TGTGCCACCAGTGATGCTGACAGGGCTAAGGGGGATACGCAGTATTTT; CDR3 protein: CATSDADRAKGDTQYF
D gene: .; clone size: .; V gene: TRBV28; J gene: TRBJ1-3; CDR3 DNA: TGTGCCAGCAGTCCCACTGGAAACACCATATATTTT; CDR3 protein: CASSPTGNTIYF
D gene: .; clone size: .; V gene: TRBV7-9; J gene: TRBJ2-1; CDR3 DNA: TGTGCCAGCAGCGGTACAGAAAATGAGCAGTTCTTC; CDR3 protein: CASSGTENEQFF
D gene: .; clone size: once; V gene: TRBV6-5; J gene: TRBJ2-7; CDR3 DNA: TGTGCCAGCAGTTTTACCAGGGGACCCATAAACTTC; CDR3 protein: CASSFTRGPINF
D gene: TRBD1; clone size: .; V gene: TRBV7-2; J gene: TRBJ2-3; CDR3 DNA: TGTGCCAGCAGCTTCTCTAAGGGGGCGACAGATACGCAGTATTTT; CDR3 protein: CASSFSKGATDTQYF
D gene: TRBD2; clone size: .; V gene: TRBV19; J gene: TRBJ2-2; CDR3 DNA: TGTGCCAGTAGTAGGACTAGCGGGGGATATGACGGGGAGCTGTTTTTT; CDR3 protein: CASSRTSGGYDGELFF
D gene: TRBD2; clone size: .; V gene: TRBV2; J gene: TRBJ2-2; CDR3 DNA: TGTGCCAGCACTCCATGGGGCGGGGGAACCGGGGAGCTGTTTTTT; CDR3 protein: CASTPWGGGTGELFF
D gene: .; clone size: once; V gene: TRBV2; J gene: TRBJ1-2; CDR3 DNA: TGTGCCAGCAGCTCAGTGAAGCGGGCTGGGGGCTACACCTTC; CDR3 protein: CASSSVKRAGGYTF
D gene: .; clone size: .; V gene: TRBV6-5; J gene: TRBJ1-1; CDR3 DNA: TGTGCCAGCAGCCTGAACAGGTTGGACGTAGCTTTCTTT; CDR3 protein: CASSLNRLDVAFF